The 32 T cell receptor beta chains below were found in one sample sequenced in a study of Ad26.COV2.S vaccination and SARS-CoV-2 variants. Sequencing was performed with immunoSEQ multiplex PCR; in TCRdb, only in-frame clones are kept and a portion is missing. In the table there are 350,000 to 400,000 clones, about 88% of which are singletons. Described treatment: some 20 received Ad26.COV2.S at low or high dose, single or two shots; 5 received placebo; per-sample allocation not given. Repertoires come from day 63 after the first vaccine or placebo injection. The specimen was peripheral blood, collected in a trial of Ad26.COV2.S vaccine versus placebo. Receptors originate from a person aged 18-60 years who received the Ad26.COV2.S COVID-19 vaccine or a placebo.

The chain carries TRBV7-2 and TRBJ1-2; D unclear. Germline values: CDR1 SGHTA, CDR2 FQGNSA. This CDR3 spans 14 amino acids. The germline V and J ends were trimmed by 1 base and 4 bases, with 10 bases remaining between them. CDR3 loop: CASSLGAGSYGYTF. The DNA of the CDR3 is TGTGCCAGCAGCTTAGGTGCGGGAAGCTATGGCTACACCTTC.

CDR3 sequence: CASGLLATTGSEQYF. CDR3 nucleotide sequence: TGTGCTAGTGGTTTGCTCGCCACGACAGGATCCGAGCAGTACTTC. The chain recombines TRBV12-5 with TRBJ2-7; TRBD1 is a possible D gene (6 bases). V lost 2 bases and J lost 6, with 17 bases in between. The V gene's germline CDR1 is LGHNT and CDR2 FRNRAP. This CDR3 contains 15 residues.

The chain carries TRBV9 and TRBJ2-7; TRBD2 aligns across 14 bases. Germline V CDR1 and CDR2: SGDLS, YYNGEE. The CDR3 loop spans 17 amino acids. Unmatched junction bases numbered 11, after V lost 3 bases and J lost 6 bases. The CDR3 coding sequence is TGTGCCAGCAGCGCCTCCACCGGGACTAGCGGGAGAAGCGAGCAGTACTTC. It encodes CASSASTGTSGRSEQYF.

V gene TRBV7-8 combines with J gene TRBJ1-1; the match to TRBD1 covers 10 bases. V gave up 2 bases and J gave up 4 bases; unmatched junction bases: 7. Germline V CDR1 and CDR2: SGHVS, FQNEAQ. This CDR3 comprises 16 residues. The CDR3 sequence: CASSLRYRDRGTEAFF. DNA of the CDR3: TGTGCCAGCAGCTTACGGTACCGGGACAGGGGCACTGAAGCTTTCTTT.

The chain uses TRBV10-1 and TRBJ2-1; D is uncertain. CDR1 and CDR2 from the germline V gene are WNHNN and SYGVQD (reference sequence). V shed 2 bases and J shed 4 bases, with 12 bases lying between them. The CDR3 has 15 amino acids. The CDR3 region is CASSETRGTYNEQFF. In DNA, the CDR3 is TGCGCCAGCAGTGAGACCCGCGGTACATACAATGAGCAGTTCTTC.

The chain uses TRBV6-5 and TRBJ2-7; 13 nucleotides match TRBD2. From germline, CDR1 is MNHEY and CDR2 SVGAGI. V lost 6 bases, J lost 10 bases, and 9 bases stayed unmatched. CDR3 length: 14 residues. The CDR3 loop is CASSVTGTSGEQYF. The CDR3 DNA sequence: TGTGCCAGCAGCGTCACCGGGACTAGCGGGGAACAGTACTTC.

With regard to this clone: The germline gene is not matched at one end of the junction; a read error may be the cause. V is TRBV28 and J is TRBJ2-6; a weak D match, TRBD1 (5 bases). This CDR3 comprises 13 residues. Germline CDR1 is MDHEN and CDR2 is SYDVKM. The CDR3 nucleotides read TGTGCCGGCAGGGCCTCTGGGGCCAACGTCCTGACTTTC. Encoded protein: CAGRASGANVLTF. Variable domain in full (rest from reference TRBV28 and TRBJ2-6): DVKVTQSSRYLVKRTGEKVFLECVQDMDHENMFWYRQDPGLGLRLIYFSYDVKMKEKGDIPEGYSVSREKKERFSLILESASTNQTSMYLCAGRASGANVLTFGAGSRLTVL.

This chain uses TRBV15 with TRBJ2-5, with TRBD2 matching 10 bases. The ends lost 0 bases at V and 5 bases at J; junction bases unmatched: 12. Germline V gene data show CDR1 as LNHNV and CDR2 as YYDKDF (reference sequence). CDR3 length equals 18 residues. This CDR3 is CATSRERLAGVRRETQYF. The DNA of the CDR3 is TGTGCCACCAGCAGAGAGCGCCTAGCGGGAGTTCGGCGGGAGACCCAGTACTTC.

This chain connects TRBV5-4 to TRBJ2-2; 12 nucleotides match TRBD2. The CDR3 spans 19 residues. Germline V CDR1 and CDR2: SGHNT, YYREEE (reference sequence). V lost 2 bases and J lost 3; bases outside the gene matches: 11. The CDR3 loop reads CASSLGGASGRADTGELFF. CDR3 in DNA: TGTGCCAGCAGCTTAGGGGGTGCTAGCGGGAGGGCGGACACCGGGGAGCTGTTTTTT.

Only one count was recorded for this clone. The rearrangement links TRBV7-9 to TRBJ1-2, with a possible D match to TRBD1 (5 bases). The V gene lost 6 bases and the J gene lost 0 bases, with 17 bases spanning the gap. This CDR3 region has 16 residues. CDR1 is SEHNR, CDR2 FQNEAQ, per germline (reference sequence). The CDR3 DNA follows: TGTGCCAGCAGATCAGAAAGGGGAGGAGCTAACTATGGCTACACCTTC. Its protein product is CASRSERGGANYGYTF. The variable domain in full, with the rest retrieved from reference TRBV7-9 and TRBJ1-2, is DTGVSQNPRHKITKRGQNVTFRCDPISEHNRLYWYRQTLGQGPEFLTYFQNEAQLEKSRLLSDRFSAERPKGSFSTLEIQRTEQGDSAMYLCASRSERGGANYGYTFGSGTRLTVV.

J is TRBJ1-2 and V is TRBV2; maybe TRBD1 (5 bases). The CDR3 extends over 15 amino acids. The germline V gene has CDR1 SNHLY and CDR2 FYNNEI. The V gene lost 0 bases and the J gene lost 8 bases, with 16 bases spanning the gap. CDR3 region: CASSEASQAAEGYTF. CDR3 DNA sequence: TGTGCCAGCAGTGAAGCTTCACAGGCGGCGGAGGGCTACACCTTC.

The CDR3 nucleotides are TGTGCCAGCAGCCGATTCCTAGCGGGAACCGGGGAGCTGTTTTTT. Translation: CASSRFLAGTGELFF. The chain carries TRBV5-6 and TRBJ2-2; 9 bases line up with TRBD2. Losses at the gene ends were 4 bases for V and 5 bases for J; bases not matched to a gene: 6. The CDR3 is 15 amino acids. Germline V gives CDR1 SGHDT, CDR2 YYEEEE.

This rearrangement joins TRBV5-1 to TRBJ1-2; D not resolved. Germline V gives CDR1 SGHRS, CDR2 YFSETQ. Trimming stripped 4 bases from V and 4 bases from J, with 14 bases between. This CDR3 region has 14 residues. Here the CDR3 reads CASSISNGGYGYTF. Written as DNA, the CDR3 is TGCGCCAGCAGCATCTCGAATGGTGGCTATGGCTACACCTTC.

This clone was found once. V gene TRBV4-1 combines with J gene TRBJ2-7; TRBD1 might be the D (5 bases). With 1 base removed from V and 7 bases from J, the gap between germline ends came to 14 bases. The CDR3 is 14 amino acids. CDR1 and CDR2 (germline): MGHRA, YSYEKL. CDR3 sequence reads: CASSQVGRVSEQYF. CDR3 nucleotides: TGCGCCAGCAGCCAAGTTGGCAGGGTGTCGGAGCAGTACTTC.

On this clone itself: Other DNA sequences from this sample encode an identical CDR3 as well. This chain uses TRBV6-5 with TRBJ1-4; D ambiguous. This CDR3 region has 15 residues. V lost 0 bases, J lost 0 bases, and 5 bases lay in between. Germline V gives CDR1 MNHEY, CDR2 SVGAGI. This chain's CDR3 is CASSYSGATNEKLFF. CDR3 sequence (DNA): TGTGCCAGCAGTTACTCGGGAGCAACTAATGAAAAACTGTTTTTT.

The rearrangement links TRBV2 to TRBJ2-7; unclear D gene. Trimming removed 6 bases at V and 0 bases at J, with 6 bases between. This CDR3 has 12 amino acids. The germline V gene encodes CDR1 SNHLY and CDR2 FYNNEI. This chain's CDR3 is CASSLTSYEQYF. The CDR3 nucleotides are TGTGCCAGCAGCCTCACCTCCTACGAGCAGTACTTC. The full variable domain, in which reference TRBV2 and TRBJ2-7 provide the parts outside the CDR3, is EPEVTQTPSHQVTQMGQEVILRCVPISNHLYFYWYRQILGQKVEFLVSFYNNEISEKSEIFDDQFSVERPDGSNFTLKIRSTKLEDSAMYFCASSLTSYEQYFGPGTRLTVT.

This chain uses TRBV19 with TRBJ1-2, with 7 positions matching TRBD1. Germline CDR1 LNHDA, CDR2 SQIVND (reference sequence). V shed 6 bases and J 2 bases; nucleotides not matched to a gene: 9. The CDR3 covers 15 residues. CDR3 coding DNA: TGTGCCAGTAGGTCAGGACAGGTCCTCAACTATGGCTACACCTTC. Translation gives CASRSGQVLNYGYTF.

V and J are TRBV28 and TRBJ2-2; the match to TRBD2 covers 9 bases. Trimming removed 6 bases from V and 1 base from J; junction bases left unmatched: 3. The CDR3 covers 15 residues. CDR1 is MDHEN and CDR2 is SYDVKM in the germline V gene. The CDR3 loop is CASRQTSGNTGELFF. The CDR3 DNA reads as TGTGCCAGCAGGCAGACTAGCGGGAACACCGGGGAGCTGTTTTTT.

The V call is TRBV6-2 or TRBV6-3, the J call TRBJ1-2; D not certain. This CDR3 is 14 amino acids long. The germline gives CDR1 MNHEY, CDR2 SVGEGT. Trimming removed 0 bases at V and 8 bases at J, with 13 bases between. CDR3 amino acids: CASSYSEQPVGYTF. Written as DNA, the CDR3 is TGTGCCAGCAGTTACTCGGAGCAGCCGGTCGGCTACACCTTC.

The V gene is TRBV5-1, the J gene TRBJ2-3; TRBD2 might be the D (7 bases). CDR3 size: 15 residues. Germline V gene sequence: CDR1 SGHRS, CDR2 YFSETQ. Trimming took off 7 bases at V and 3 bases at J, with 18 bases between the two ends. The chain's CDR3 is CASGPLGRGTDTQYF. CDR3 DNA: TGCGCCAGCGGGCCCCTGGGGAGGGGGACAGATACGCAGTATTTT. The complete variable domain, with remaining parts taken from reference TRBV5-1 and TRBJ2-3, reads KAGVTQTPRYLIKTRGQQVTLSCSPISGHRSVSWYQQTPGQGLQFLFEYFSETQRNKGNFPGRFSGRQFSNSRSEMNVSTLELGDSALYLCASGPLGRGTDTQYFGPGTRLTVL.

The chain uses TRBV9 and TRBJ2-1; D possibly uses TRBD1 or TRBD2 (5 bases each). The V gene's germline CDR1 is SGDLS and CDR2 YYNGEE. CDR3 size: 16 residues. V dropped 4 bases and J dropped 2 bases, with 16 bases sitting between them. CDR3 residues: CASSSEGRVAYNEQFF. As DNA, the CDR3 is TGTGCCAGCAGCTCAGAGGGGCGGGTCGCCTACAATGAGCAGTTCTTC.

CDR3 sequence: CASSSPTGGVNTEAFF. CDR3 nucleotides: TGTGCCAGCAGTTCCCCGACAGGGGGGGTGAACACTGAAGCTTTCTTT. The rearrangement links TRBV28 to TRBJ1-1; 9 bases match TRBD1. Losses at the gene ends were 4 bases for V and 0 bases for J; bases not matched to a gene: 6. This CDR3 spans 16 amino acids. CDR1 and CDR2 from the germline V gene are MDHEN and SYDVKM.

The chain joins TRBV24-1 to TRBJ2-1, with unresolved D. In germline, CDR1 is KGHDR, CDR2 SFDVKD. The CDR3 covers 12 residues. With 6 bases removed from V and 15 bases from J, the gap between germline ends came to 17 bases. In DNA form, the CDR3 reads TGTGCCACCAGTAAAACGGGTCCTCAGCGGTTCTTC. Translated: CATSKTGPQRFF.

The chain has TRBV28 and TRBJ1-3; D gene ambiguous. Trimming took off 3 bases at V and 0 bases at J, with 15 bases between the two ends. The germline V gene has CDR1 MDHEN and CDR2 SYDVKM. The CDR3 loop spans 17 amino acids. CDR3: CASSFWHGVDSGNTIYF. CDR3 DNA sequence: TGTGCCAGCAGTTTTTGGCATGGGGTGGACTCTGGAAACACCATATATTTT.

The chain is built from TRBV28 and TRBJ2-3; D not certain. V lost 2 bases and J lost 0, with 12 bases in between. Germline CDR1 is MDHEN and CDR2 is SYDVKM. The CDR3 is 16 residues long. This chain's CDR3 is CASSLGPALSTDTQYF. The CDR3 DNA sequence: TGTGCCAGCAGTTTAGGTCCAGCACTTAGCACAGATACGCAGTATTTT.

V usage is TRBV28 and J usage is TRBJ2-3; TRBD1 aligns across 9 bases. Germline CDR1 MDHEN, CDR2 SYDVKM. The CDR3 has 14 amino acids. Trimming removed 4 bases from V and 5 bases from J; junction bases left unmatched: 4. In DNA form, the CDR3 reads TGTGCCAGCAGTTCCTACAGGGGGCAAGATACGCAGTATTTT. It yields the protein CASSSYRGQDTQYF.

This clone has just one count. The chain has TRBV15 and TRBJ2-1; D uncertain. This CDR3 region has 15 residues. V lost 3 bases, J lost 4 bases, and 13 bases lay in between. CDR1 and CDR2 from the germline V gene are LNHNV and YYDKDF (reference sequence). CDR3 loop: CATSRDGVLYNEQFF. The CDR3 coding sequence is TGTGCCACCAGCAGGGACGGAGTACTTTACAATGAGCAGTTCTTC.

The chain employs TRBV7-2 and TRBJ2-5, with D possibly being TRBD2 (6 bases). CDR3 length: 12 residues. V lost 3 bases and J 7 bases, leaving 9 bases between the germline ends. Germline loops: CDR1 SGHTA, CDR2 FQGNSA. CDR3 protein: CASSLEAGTQYF. CDR3 DNA sequence: TGTGCCAGCAGCTTGGAAGCGGGGACCCAGTACTTC.

The chain carries TRBV24-1 and TRBJ1-1; a possible D gene is TRBD1 (6 bases). The CDR3 runs 12 residues. CDR1 is KGHDR, CDR2 SFDVKD, per germline. V lost 9 bases, J lost 1 base, and 8 bases lay in between. DNA of the CDR3: TGTGCCACCGAGGACAGGAACACTGAAGCTTTCTTT. It is translated as CATEDRNTEAFF.

In regard to this clone: The same CDR3 can be traced to other DNA sequences in this sample. The J gene is TRBJ1-2, the V gene TRBV9, with unresolved D. Trimming removed 0 bases from V and 5 bases from J, with 8 bases in between. Germline V gene lookup returns CDR1 SGDLS and CDR2 YYNGEE. The CDR3 extends over 13 amino acids. Here the CDR3 reads CASSVEDGYGYTF. The CDR3 bases are TGTGCCAGCAGCGTAGAAGATGGGTATGGCTACACCTTC.

The chain employs TRBV28 and TRBJ2-1, with 9 bases matching TRBD2. CDR1 and CDR2 from the germline V gene are MDHEN and SYDVKM. This CDR3 spans 15 amino acids. Germline trimming cut 1 base from V and 6 bases from J; bases unmatched to any gene: 4. As DNA, the CDR3 is TGTGCCAGCAGTTTATCCAGCGGGAGGCCCAATGAGCAGTTCTTC. Translation gives CASSLSSGRPNEQFF.

This sequence joins TRBV29-1 and TRBJ2-1, with TRBD2 as a possible D gene (5 bases). V lost 7 bases, J lost 9 bases, and 10 bases lay in between. Germline CDR1 and CDR2: SQVTM and ANQGSEA. This CDR3 has 10 residues. CDR3: CSATRGEQFF. The CDR3 DNA is TGCAGCGCCACCCGGGGTGAGCAGTTCTTC.